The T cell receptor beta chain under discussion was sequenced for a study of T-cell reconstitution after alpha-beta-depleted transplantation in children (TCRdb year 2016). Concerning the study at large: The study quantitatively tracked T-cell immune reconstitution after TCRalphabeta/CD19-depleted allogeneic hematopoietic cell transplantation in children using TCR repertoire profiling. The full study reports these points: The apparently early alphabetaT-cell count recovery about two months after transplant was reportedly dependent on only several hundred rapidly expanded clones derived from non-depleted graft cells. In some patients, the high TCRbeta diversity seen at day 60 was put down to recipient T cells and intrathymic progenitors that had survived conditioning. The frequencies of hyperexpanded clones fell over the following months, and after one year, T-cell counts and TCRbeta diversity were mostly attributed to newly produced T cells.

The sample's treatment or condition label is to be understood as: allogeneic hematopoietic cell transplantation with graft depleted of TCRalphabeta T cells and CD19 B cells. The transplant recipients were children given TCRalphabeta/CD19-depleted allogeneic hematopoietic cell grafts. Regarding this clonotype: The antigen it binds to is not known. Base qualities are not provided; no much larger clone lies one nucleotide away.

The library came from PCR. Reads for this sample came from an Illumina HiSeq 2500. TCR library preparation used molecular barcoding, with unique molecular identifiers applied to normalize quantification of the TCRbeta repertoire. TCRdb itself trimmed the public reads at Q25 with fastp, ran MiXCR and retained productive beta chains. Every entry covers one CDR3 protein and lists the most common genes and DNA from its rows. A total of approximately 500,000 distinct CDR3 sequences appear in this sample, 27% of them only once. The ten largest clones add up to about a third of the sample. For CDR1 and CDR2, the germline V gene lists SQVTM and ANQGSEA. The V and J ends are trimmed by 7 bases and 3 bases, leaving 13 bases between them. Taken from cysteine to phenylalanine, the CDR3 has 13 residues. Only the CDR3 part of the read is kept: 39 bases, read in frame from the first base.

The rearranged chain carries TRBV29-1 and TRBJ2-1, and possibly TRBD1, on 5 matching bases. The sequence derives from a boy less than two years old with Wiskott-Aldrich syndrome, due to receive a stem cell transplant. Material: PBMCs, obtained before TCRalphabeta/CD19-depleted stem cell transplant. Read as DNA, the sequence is TGCAGCGGGAAGGGGCCCCTCTACAATGAGCAGTTCTTC. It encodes CSGKGPLYNEQFF.